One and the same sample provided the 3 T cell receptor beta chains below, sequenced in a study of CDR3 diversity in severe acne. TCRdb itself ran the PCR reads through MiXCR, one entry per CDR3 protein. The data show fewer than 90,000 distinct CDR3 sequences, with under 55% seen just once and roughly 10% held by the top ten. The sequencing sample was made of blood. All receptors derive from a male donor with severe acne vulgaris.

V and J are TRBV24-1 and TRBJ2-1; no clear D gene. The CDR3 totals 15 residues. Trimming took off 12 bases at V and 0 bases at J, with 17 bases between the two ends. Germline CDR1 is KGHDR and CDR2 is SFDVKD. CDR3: CAACDLRGSYNEQFF. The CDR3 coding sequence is TGTGCCGCCTGTGACTTACGCGGCTCCTACAATGAGCAGTTCTTC.

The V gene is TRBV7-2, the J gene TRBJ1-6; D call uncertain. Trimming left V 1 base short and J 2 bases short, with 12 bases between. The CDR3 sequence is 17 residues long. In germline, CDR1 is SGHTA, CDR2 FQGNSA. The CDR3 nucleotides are TGTGCCAGCAGCTTAGATGCGGGGATGGCCTATAATTCACCCCTCCACTTT. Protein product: CASSLDAGMAYNSPLHF.

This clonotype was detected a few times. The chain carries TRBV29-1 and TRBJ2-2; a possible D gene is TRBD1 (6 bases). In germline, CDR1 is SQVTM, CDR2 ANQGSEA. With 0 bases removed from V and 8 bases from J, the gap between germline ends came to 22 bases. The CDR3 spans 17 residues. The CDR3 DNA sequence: TGCAGCGTTGAAGATAGGGGACGCAACAGGGCCCGGGGGGAGCTGTTTTTT. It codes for CSVEDRGRNRARGELFF.